The 15 T cell receptor beta chains in this list originate from one sample, sequenced in a study of cytomegalovirus exposure and HLA in healthy donors. 60 Vbeta and 13 Jbeta primers were used in PCR. The repertoire was sequenced with immunoSEQ multiplex PCR; TCRdb's copy has only in-frame clones and lacks some. The sample lists 60,000 to 65,000 clones, 60% to 80% occurring once. Sequencing was done on a sample of PBMCs. All receptors derive from a woman between 40 and 55 years old in good health and CMV-seropositive.

The chain is built from TRBV18 and TRBJ2-1, with TRBD1 identical over 10 bases. This CDR3 comprises 16 residues. Germline V gene lookup returns CDR1 KGHSH and CDR2 LQKENI. With 1 base clipped from V and 3 bases from J, the junction kept 3 bases outside the gene matches. DNA of the CDR3: TGTGCCAGCTCACCACTTGGGACAGGGGACTACAATGAGCAGTTCTTC. Its protein is CASSPLGTGDYNEQFF.

The rearrangement uses TRBV5-1 and TRBJ1-2; D perhaps matches TRBD1 (5 bases). The CDR3 spans 17 residues. The V end was cut by 0 bases, the J end by 3 bases, with 18 bases between. Germline V gene data show CDR1 as SGHRS and CDR2 as YFSETQ. CDR3: CASSLGGRVKGDYGYTF. The CDR3 coding sequence is TGCGCCAGCAGCTTGGGGGGCAGGGTGAAGGGCGACTATGGCTACACCTTC.

The chain recombines TRBV30 with TRBJ2-7, with 7 bases aligning to TRBD1. Trimming removed 7 bases from V and 2 bases from J; junction bases left unmatched: 5. The CDR3 spans 12 residues. Looked up from germline, CDR1 is GTSNPN and CDR2 is SVGIG (reference sequence). The CDR3 coding sequence is TGTGCCTCCTCCGGGACAGCCTACGAGCAGTACTTC. Translating it yields CASSGTAYEQYF.

The DNA for the CDR3 is TGTGCCAGCAGCCAAGGCGCTAGCGGGGGGATAAGGAATGAGCAGTTCTTC. Translating it yields CASSQGASGGIRNEQFF. The rearrangement uses TRBV4-2 and TRBJ2-1; 11 bases fit TRBD2. Germline V gives CDR1 LGHNA, CDR2 YNFKEQ. The trim removed 1 base at V and 7 bases at J, leaving 9 bases unmatched. The CDR3 consists of 17 residues.

The V and J genes are TRBV6-5 and TRBJ2-7; TRBD2 is a possible D gene (5 bases). There are 14 residues in the CDR3. V dropped 1 base and J dropped 3 bases, with 10 bases sitting between them. Germline assignment: CDR1 MNHEY and CDR2 SVGAGI. The CDR3 DNA reads TGTGCCAGCAGTTACTTCTCTGGGAGCTACGAGCAGTACTTC. Translating it yields CASSYFSGSYEQYF.

This clone was seen once. The genes are TRBV13 and TRBJ2-6, with a tentative D call TRBD1 (7 bases). This CDR3 is built from 17 residues. Looked up from germline, CDR1 is PRHDT and CDR2 is FYEKMQ (reference sequence). The V and J ends lost 8 bases and 3 bases respectively, with 20 bases between them. CDR3 nucleotides: TGTGCCAGCCTCTGGAGGGCAGGGGGTTTTGGGGCCAACGTCCTGACTTTC. It codes for CASLWRAGGFGANVLTF.

The V call is TRBV28, the J call TRBJ2-7; D gene unclear. This CDR3 is 10 amino acids long. Trimming took 5 bases from V and 7 from J, leaving 6 bases between them. The germline V gene has CDR1 MDHEN and CDR2 SYDVKM. As DNA, the CDR3 is TGTGCCAGCAGTCAGAAAGAGCAGTACTTC. Residues: CASSQKEQYF.

The CDR3, as DNA: TGTGCCAGCAGCCGTGGACAGGTTGAGGGGGAGCTGTTTTTT. Protein product: CASSRGQVEGELFF. The chain links TRBV5-4 to TRBJ2-2, with TRBD1 matching over 7 bases. Germline CDR1 reads SGHNT; CDR2 reads YYREEE (reference sequence). The trim removed 4 bases at V and 8 bases at J, leaving 8 bases unmatched. The CDR3 sequence is 14 residues long.

V gene TRBV7-9 combines with J gene TRBJ1-2; TRBD1 might be the D (6 bases). Germline values: CDR1 SEHNR, CDR2 FQNEAQ (reference sequence). The V gene lost 6 bases and the J gene lost 4 bases, with 9 bases spanning the gap. CDR3 length: 12 amino acids. In DNA form, the CDR3 reads TGTGCCAGCAGTCCGGACAGCTATGGCTACACCTTC. Its protein is CASSPDSYGYTF.

Only a few counts were recorded for this clone. V is TRBV6-5 and J is TRBJ2-1; 9 positions match TRBD2. V lost 4 bases and J lost 5; bases outside the gene matches: 6. From germline, CDR1 is MNHEY and CDR2 SVGAGI. This CDR3 has 15 amino acids. The CDR3 nucleotides read TGTGCCAGCAGTTCGCTAGCGGGGAACGACAATGAGCAGTTCTTC. This sequence encodes CASSSLAGNDNEQFF.

This chain uses TRBV13 with TRBJ1-1; a possible D gene is TRBD1 (5 bases). Germline-derived CDR1 and CDR2 are PRHDT and FYEKMQ (reference sequence). The CDR3 totals 14 residues. V lost 4 bases, J lost 6 bases, and 15 bases lay in between. The CDR3 DNA sequence: TGTGCCAGCAGCTCCCGGGGCGGGGTAGCTGAAGCTTTCTTT. Amino acids: CASSSRGGVAEAFF.

This clone has a handful of counts. The chain has TRBV6-6 and TRBJ1-3, with D perhaps TRBD1 (6 bases). The CDR3 covers 14 residues. V lost 6 bases and J 2 bases, leaving 11 bases between the germline ends. Germline V gives CDR1 MNHNY, CDR2 SVGAGI (reference sequence). The CDR3 here is CASRAGVAGNTIYF. The DNA for the CDR3 is TGTGCCAGCAGGGCAGGGGTGGCTGGAAACACCATATATTTT.

The chain combines TRBV19 with TRBJ2-4, with 8 positions matching TRBD1. The CDR3 consists of 19 residues. The V segment lost 3 bases and the J segment 1 base; nucleotides outside the gene matches: 14. In germline, CDR1 is LNHDA, CDR2 SQIVND (reference sequence). The chain's CDR3 is CASSIGWVRGRKAKNIQYF. Written as DNA, the CDR3 is TGTGCCAGTAGTATTGGGTGGGTCAGGGGGCGAAAGGCCAAAAACATTCAGTACTTC.

In its sample, this clone was seen a few times. The chain employs TRBV11-2 and TRBJ2-2; D perhaps matches TRBD1 (6 bases). Germline V gene data show CDR1 as SGHAT and CDR2 as FQNNGV. The germline V and J ends were trimmed by 2 bases and 6 bases, with 10 bases remaining between them. The CDR3 is 14 residues long. The chain's CDR3 is CASSLSPGAGELFF. The CDR3 DNA reads as TGTGCCAGCAGCTTAAGTCCAGGGGCCGGGGAGCTGTTTTTT.

This clone was seen more than once but under ten times. The CDR3 reads CASSLAGWAAAGGYTF. The CDR3, as DNA: TGTGCCAGCAGCTTAGCAGGATGGGCAGCCGCGGGAGGCTACACCTTC. V usage is TRBV11-2 and J usage is TRBJ1-2; D gene unclear. The germline V gene encodes CDR1 SGHAT and CDR2 FQNNGV. The V end was cut by 1 base, the J end by 8 bases, with 20 bases between. This CDR3 region has 16 residues. Variable domain in full (rest from reference TRBV11-2 and TRBJ1-2): EAGVAQSPRYKIIEKRQSVAFWCNPISGHATLYWYQQILGQGPKLLIQFQNNGVVDDSQLPKDRFSAERLKGVDSTLKIQPAKLEDSAVYLCASSLAGWAAAGGYTFGSGTRLTVV.